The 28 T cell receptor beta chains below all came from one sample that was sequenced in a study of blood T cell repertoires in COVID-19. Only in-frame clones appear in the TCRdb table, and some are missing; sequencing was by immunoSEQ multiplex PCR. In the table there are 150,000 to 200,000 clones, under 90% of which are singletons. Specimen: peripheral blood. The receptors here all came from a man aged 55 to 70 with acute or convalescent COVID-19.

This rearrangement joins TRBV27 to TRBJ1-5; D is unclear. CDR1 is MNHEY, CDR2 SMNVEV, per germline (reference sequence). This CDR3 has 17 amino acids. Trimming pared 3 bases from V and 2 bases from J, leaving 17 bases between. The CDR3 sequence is CASSLYGIGRGNQPQHF. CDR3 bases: TGTGCCAGCAGTTTGTATGGGATAGGGAGGGGCAATCAGCCCCAGCATTTT.

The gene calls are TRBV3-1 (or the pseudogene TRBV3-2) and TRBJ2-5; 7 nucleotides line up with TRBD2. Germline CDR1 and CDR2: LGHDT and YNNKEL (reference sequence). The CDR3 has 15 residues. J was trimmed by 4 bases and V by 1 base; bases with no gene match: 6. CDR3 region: CASSQGLIAGETQYF. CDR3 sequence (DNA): TGTGCCAGCAGCCAAGGGTTAATAGCGGGAGAGACCCAGTACTTC.

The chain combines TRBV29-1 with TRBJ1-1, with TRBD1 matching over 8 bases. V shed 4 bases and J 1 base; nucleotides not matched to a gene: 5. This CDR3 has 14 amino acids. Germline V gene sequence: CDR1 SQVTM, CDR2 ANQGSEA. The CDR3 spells CSVVTGGPNTEAFF. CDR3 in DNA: TGCAGCGTTGTTACAGGGGGGCCGAACACTGAAGCTTTCTTT.

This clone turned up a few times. The CDR3: CATSRVYGRGGGLETQYF. The CDR3 bases are TGTGCCACCAGCAGAGTGTATGGGCGGGGGGGCGGATTGGAGACCCAGTACTTC. The rearrangement joins TRBV15 to TRBJ2-5; 9 bases line up with TRBD2. V lost 1 base and J lost 5; bases outside the gene matches: 14. Germline V gene data show CDR1 as LNHNV and CDR2 as YYDKDF (reference sequence). The CDR3 sequence is 18 residues long.

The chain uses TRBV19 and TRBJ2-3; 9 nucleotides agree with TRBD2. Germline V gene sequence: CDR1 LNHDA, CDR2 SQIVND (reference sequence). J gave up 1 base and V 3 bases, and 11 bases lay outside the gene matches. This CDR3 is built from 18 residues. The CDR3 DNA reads TGTGCCAGTAGTATTCCCTCCGAGCGGGGGGCCCGCACAGATACGCAGTATTTT. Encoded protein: CASSIPSERGARTDTQYF. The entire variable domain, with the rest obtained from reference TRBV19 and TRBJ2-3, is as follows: DGGITQSPKYLFRKEGQNVTLSCEQNLNHDAMYWYRQDPGQGLRLIYYSQIVNDFQKGDIAEGYSVSREKKESFPLTVTSAQKNPTAFYLCASSIPSERGARTDTQYFGPGTRLTVL.

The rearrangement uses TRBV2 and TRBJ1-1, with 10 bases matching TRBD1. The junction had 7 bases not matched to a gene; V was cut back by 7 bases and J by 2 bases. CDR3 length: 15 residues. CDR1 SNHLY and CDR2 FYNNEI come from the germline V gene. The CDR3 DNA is TGTGCCAGCAACAACCGGGACAGGGGCAACACTGAAGCTTTCTTT. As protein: CASNNRDRGNTEAFF.

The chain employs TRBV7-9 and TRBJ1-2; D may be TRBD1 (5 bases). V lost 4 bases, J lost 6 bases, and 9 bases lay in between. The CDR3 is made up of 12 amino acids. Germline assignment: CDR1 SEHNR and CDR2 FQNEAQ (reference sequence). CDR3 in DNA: TGTGCCAGCAGCTCCAGGGAAAATGGCTACACCTTC. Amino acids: CASSSRENGYTF. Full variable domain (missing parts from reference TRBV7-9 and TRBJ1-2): DTGVSQNPRHKITKRGQNVTFRCDPISEHNRLYWYRQTLGQGPEFLTYFQNEAQLEKSRLLSDRFSAERPKGSFSTLEIQRTEQGDSAMYLCASSSRENGYTFGSGTRLTVV.

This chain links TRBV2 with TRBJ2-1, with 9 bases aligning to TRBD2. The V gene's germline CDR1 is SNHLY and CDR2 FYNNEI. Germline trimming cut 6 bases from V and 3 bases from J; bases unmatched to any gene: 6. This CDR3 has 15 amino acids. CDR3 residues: CASRDLAGIYNEQFF. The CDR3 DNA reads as TGTGCCAGCAGGGATCTAGCGGGGATCTACAATGAGCAGTTCTTC.

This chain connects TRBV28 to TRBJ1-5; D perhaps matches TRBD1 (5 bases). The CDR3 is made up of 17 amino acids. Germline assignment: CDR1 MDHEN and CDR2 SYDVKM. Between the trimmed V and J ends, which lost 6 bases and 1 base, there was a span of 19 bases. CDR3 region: CASSPEPGGGSNQPQHF. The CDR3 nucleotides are TGTGCCAGCAGCCCCGAGCCGGGGGGGGGAAGCAATCAGCCCCAGCATTTT.

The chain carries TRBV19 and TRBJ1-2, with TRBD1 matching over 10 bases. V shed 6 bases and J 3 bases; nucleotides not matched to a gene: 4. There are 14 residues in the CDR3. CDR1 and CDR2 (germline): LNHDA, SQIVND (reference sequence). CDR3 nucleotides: TGTGCCAGTAGGACAGGGGGCTCGGACTATGGCTACACCTTC. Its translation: CASRTGGSDYGYTF. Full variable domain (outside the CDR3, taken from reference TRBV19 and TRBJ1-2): DGGITQSPKYLFRKEGQNVTLSCEQNLNHDAMYWYRQDPGQGLRLIYYSQIVNDFQKGDIAEGYSVSREKKESFPLTVTSAQKNPTAFYLCASRTGGSDYGYTFGSGTRLTVV.

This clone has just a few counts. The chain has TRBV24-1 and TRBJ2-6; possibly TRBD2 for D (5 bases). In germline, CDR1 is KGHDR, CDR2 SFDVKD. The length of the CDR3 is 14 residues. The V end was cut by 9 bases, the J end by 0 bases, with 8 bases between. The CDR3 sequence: CATGSSSGANVLTF. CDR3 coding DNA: TGTGCCACCGGGAGTAGCTCTGGGGCCAACGTCCTGACTTTC.

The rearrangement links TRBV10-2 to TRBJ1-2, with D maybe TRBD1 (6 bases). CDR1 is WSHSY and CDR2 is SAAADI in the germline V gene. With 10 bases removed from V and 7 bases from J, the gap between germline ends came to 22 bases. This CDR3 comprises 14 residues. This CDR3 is CAKSRGSGLFGYTF. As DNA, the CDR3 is TGCGCCAAAAGCAGGGGTAGTGGGCTATTTGGCTACACCTTC.

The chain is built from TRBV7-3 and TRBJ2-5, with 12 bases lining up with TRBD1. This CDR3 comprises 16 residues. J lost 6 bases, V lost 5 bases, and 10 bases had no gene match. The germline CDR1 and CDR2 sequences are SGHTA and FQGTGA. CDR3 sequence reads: CASSPKGTGGVQTQYF. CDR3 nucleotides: TGTGCCAGCAGCCCAAAGGGGACAGGGGGCGTCCAGACCCAGTACTTC.

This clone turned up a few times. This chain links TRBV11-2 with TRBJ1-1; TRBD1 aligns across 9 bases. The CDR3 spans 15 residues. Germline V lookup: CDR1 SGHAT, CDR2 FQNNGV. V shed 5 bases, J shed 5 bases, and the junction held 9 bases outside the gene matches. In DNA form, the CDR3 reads TGTGCCAGCAGCCCGGTGACAGGGGGGCGGACTGAAGCTTTCTTT. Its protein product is CASSPVTGGRTEAFF.

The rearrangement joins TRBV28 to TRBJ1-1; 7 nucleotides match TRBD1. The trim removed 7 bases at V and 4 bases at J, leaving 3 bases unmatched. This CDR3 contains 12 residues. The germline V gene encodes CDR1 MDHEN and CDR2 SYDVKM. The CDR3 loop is CASTGDSTEAFF. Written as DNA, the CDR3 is TGTGCCAGCACTGGGGACAGCACTGAAGCTTTCTTT.

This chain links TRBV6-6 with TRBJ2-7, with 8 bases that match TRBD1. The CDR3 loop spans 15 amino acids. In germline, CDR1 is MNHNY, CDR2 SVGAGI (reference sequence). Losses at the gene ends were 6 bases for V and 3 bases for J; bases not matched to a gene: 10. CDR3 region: CASSLGQGLDYEQYF. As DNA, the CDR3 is TGTGCCAGCAGCTTAGGACAGGGCTTAGACTACGAGCAGTACTTC.

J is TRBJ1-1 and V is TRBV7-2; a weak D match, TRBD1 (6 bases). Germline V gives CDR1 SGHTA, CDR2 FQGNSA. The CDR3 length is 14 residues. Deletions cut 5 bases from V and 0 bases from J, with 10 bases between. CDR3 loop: CASSHGQLNTEAFF. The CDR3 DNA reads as TGTGCCAGCAGCCACGGACAGCTGAACACTGAAGCTTTCTTT.

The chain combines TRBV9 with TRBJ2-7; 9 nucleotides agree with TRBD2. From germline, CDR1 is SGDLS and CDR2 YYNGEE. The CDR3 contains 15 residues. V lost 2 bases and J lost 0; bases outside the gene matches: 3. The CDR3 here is CASSVSGRHSYEQYF. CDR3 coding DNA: TGTGCCAGCAGCGTCAGCGGGAGGCACTCCTACGAGCAGTACTTC.

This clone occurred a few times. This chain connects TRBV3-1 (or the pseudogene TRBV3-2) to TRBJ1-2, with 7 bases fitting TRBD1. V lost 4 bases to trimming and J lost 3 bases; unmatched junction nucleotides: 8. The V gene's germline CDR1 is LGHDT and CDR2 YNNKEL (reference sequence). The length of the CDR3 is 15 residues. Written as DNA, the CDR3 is TGTGCCAGCAGCCTTCGGGGAACAGGGGACTATGGCTACACCTTC. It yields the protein CASSLRGTGDYGYTF.

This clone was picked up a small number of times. CDR3 protein: CASSQVLAGGAYEQYF. Written as DNA, the CDR3 is TGCGCCAGCAGCCAAGTACTAGCGGGGGGAGCCTACGAGCAGTACTTC. The V gene is TRBV4-1, the J gene TRBJ2-7, with 12 bases that match TRBD2. The CDR3 loop spans 16 amino acids. J lost 2 bases, V lost 1 base, and 3 bases had no gene match. Germline loops: CDR1 MGHRA, CDR2 YSYEKL.

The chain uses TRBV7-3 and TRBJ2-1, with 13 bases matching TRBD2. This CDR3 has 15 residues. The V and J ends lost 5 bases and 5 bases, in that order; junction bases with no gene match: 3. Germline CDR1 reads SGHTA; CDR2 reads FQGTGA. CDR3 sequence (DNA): TGTGCCAGCAGCCGACTAGCGGGAGGTAACAATGAGCAGTTCTTC. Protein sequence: CASSRLAGGNNEQFF.

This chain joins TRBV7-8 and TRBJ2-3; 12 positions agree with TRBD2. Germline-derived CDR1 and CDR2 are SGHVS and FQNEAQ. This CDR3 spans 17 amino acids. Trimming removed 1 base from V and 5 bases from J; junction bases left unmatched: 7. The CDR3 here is CASSLVTSGSTGDTQYF. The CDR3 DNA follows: TGTGCCAGCAGCTTAGTGACTAGCGGGAGTACGGGAGATACGCAGTATTTT.

CDR3 nucleotide sequence: TGTGCCACCAGCCCAGGACTAGCGGGAGGGCCTAAAGTAGGTCGTGGGCAGTTCTTC. It yields the protein CATSPGLAGGPKVGRGQFF. The rearrangement links TRBV24-1 to TRBJ2-1, with TRBD2 matching over 15 bases. J lost 12 bases, V lost 7 bases, and 21 bases had no gene match. The germline CDR1 and CDR2 sequences are KGHDR and SFDVKD. The CDR3 sequence is 19 residues long.

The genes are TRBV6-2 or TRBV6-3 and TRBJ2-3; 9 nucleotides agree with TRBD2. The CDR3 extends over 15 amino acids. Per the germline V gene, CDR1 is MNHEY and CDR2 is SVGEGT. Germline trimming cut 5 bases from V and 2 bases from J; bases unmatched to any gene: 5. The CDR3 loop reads CASSLSGRNTDTQYF. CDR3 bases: TGTGCCAGCAGTCTTAGCGGGAGAAACACAGATACGCAGTATTTT.

The CDR3, as DNA: TGCAGCGTTGAGTACCAGGAAGAGACCCAGTACTTC. Residues: CSVEYQEETQYF. This sequence joins TRBV29-1 and TRBJ2-5; D is unclear. Between the trimmed V and J ends, which lost 3 bases and 3 bases, there was a span of 8 bases. The germline gives CDR1 SQVTM, CDR2 ANQGSEA. CDR3 size: 12 residues.

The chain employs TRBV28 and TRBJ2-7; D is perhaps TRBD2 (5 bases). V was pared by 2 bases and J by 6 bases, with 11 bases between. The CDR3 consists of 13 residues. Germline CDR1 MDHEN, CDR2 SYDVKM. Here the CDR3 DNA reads TGTGCCAGCAGTTTAGCTAAACGGGGCGAGCAGTACTTC. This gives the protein CASSLAKRGEQYF.

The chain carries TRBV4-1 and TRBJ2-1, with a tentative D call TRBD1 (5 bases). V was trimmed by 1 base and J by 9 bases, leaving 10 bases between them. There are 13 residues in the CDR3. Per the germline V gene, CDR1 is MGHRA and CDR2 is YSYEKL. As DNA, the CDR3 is TGCGCCAGCAGCCAAGGAGCAGGGCGTGAGCAGTTCTTC. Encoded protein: CASSQGAGREQFF.

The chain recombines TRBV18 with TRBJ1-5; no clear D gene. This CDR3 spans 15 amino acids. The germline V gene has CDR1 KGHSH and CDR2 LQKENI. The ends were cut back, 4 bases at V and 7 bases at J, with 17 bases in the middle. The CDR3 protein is CASSLSEGGGQPQHF. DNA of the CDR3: TGTGCCAGCTCACTTTCCGAGGGCGGCGGCCAGCCCCAGCATTTT.